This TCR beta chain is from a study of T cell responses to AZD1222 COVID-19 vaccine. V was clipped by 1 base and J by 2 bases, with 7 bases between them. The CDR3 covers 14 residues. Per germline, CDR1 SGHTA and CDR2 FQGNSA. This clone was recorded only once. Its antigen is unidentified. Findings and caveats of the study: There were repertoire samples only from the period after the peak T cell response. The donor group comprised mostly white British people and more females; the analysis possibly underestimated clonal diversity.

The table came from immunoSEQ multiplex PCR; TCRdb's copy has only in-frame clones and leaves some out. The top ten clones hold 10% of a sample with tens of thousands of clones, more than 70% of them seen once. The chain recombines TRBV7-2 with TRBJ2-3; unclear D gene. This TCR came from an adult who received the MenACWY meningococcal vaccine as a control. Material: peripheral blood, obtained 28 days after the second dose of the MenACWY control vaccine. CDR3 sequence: CASSLVRVTDTQYF. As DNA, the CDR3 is TGTGCCAGCAGCTTAGTACGGGTCACAGATACGCAGTATTTT.